Listed below are T cell receptor beta chains from one sample, sequenced in a study of shared clonotypes between healthy human individuals. This table comes from immunoSEQ multiplex PCR, and its TCRdb copy is limited to in-frame clones, with some not included. Of 760,000 or so clones listed, just over 95% are singletons. The sample taken for sequencing was naive CD8+ T cells sorted from blood. All receptors come from a man aged 30 to 45 in good health. CDR3s include the opening cysteine and the closing phenylalanine or tryptophan. D genes are given only for firm matches. The size of a clone is reported for some rows only, either as once, few or many, or as a class for expanded clones.

clone size	D gene	J gene	V gene	CDR3 DNA	CDR3 protein
NA	NA	TRBJ2-7	TRBV9	TGTGCCAGCAGCCCAAGAGGCTACGAGCAGTACTTC	CASSPRGYEQYF
NA	NA	TRBJ1-1	TRBV28	TGTGCCAGCAGTCTGGACAGAACGAACACTGAAGCTTTCTTT	CASSLDRTNTEAFF
once	NA	TRBJ2-7	TRBV14	TGTGCCAGCAGCCCCGAGGGAGGATACGAGCAGTACTTC	CASSPEGGYEQYF
NA	NA	TRBJ2-3	TRBV5-1	TGCGCCAGCAGCCCGGGACATTTCCTAGATACGCAGTATTTT	CASSPGHFLDTQYF
NA	TRBD2	TRBJ2-7	TRBV2	TGTGCCAGCAGGGGGAGGGGCCCCTACGAGCAGTACTTC	CASRGRGPYEQYF
NA	NA	TRBJ2-5	TRBV29-1	TGCAGCGTTGTCCCCAGGGGAAAAGAGACCCAGTACTTC	CSVVPRGKETQYF
NA	TRBD1	TRBJ2-3	TRBV29-1	TGCAGCGTTCCCGGGACAGCCAACACAGATACGCAGTATTTT	CSVPGTANTDTQYF
NA	NA	TRBJ2-7	TRBV5-6	TGTGCCAGCAGCGATGGTTTGGGGGAGCAGTACTTC	CASSDGLGEQYF
once	TRBD1	TRBJ1-1	TRBV4-1	TGCGCCAGCAGCCACCAGAGGACAGGGGCGGGTGAAGCTTTCTTT	CASSHQRTGAGEAFF
NA	TRBD2	TRBJ2-7	TRBV5-4	TGTGCCAGCAGCTTGGGGAGTAGCGGGATGGAGGGCGAGCAGTACTTC	CASSLGSSGMEGEQYF
NA	NA	TRBJ2-7	TRBV9	TGTGCCAGCAGCGTAGCGGGTCCCCCCGCGTACTTC	CASSVAGPPAYF
NA	TRBD2	TRBJ2-2	TRBV2	TGTGCCAGCAGTGGGCGCGGGACTAGGTCCGGGGAGCTGTTTTTT	CASSGRGTRSGELFF
NA	NA	TRBJ2-7	TRBV7-9	TGTGCCAGCAGTTGGGGCGAGGCCTACGAGCAGTACTTC	CASSWGEAYEQYF
NA	TRBD1	TRBJ1-1	TRBV7-6	TGTGCCACGGCCTTGGGCAGGGGGGAAGCTTTCTTT	CATALGRGEAFF
NA	NA	TRBJ2-6	TRBV7-9	TGTGCCAGCAGCTCATGGGGAGTAGGGGCCAACGTCCTGACTTTC	CASSSWGVGANVLTF
NA	NA	TRBJ2-7	TRBV9	TGTGCCAGCAGCCCCACGAGCCGGCCGGTAGGAGACGAGCAGTACTTC	CASSPTSRPVGDEQYF
NA	TRBD2	TRBJ2-3	TRBV27	TGTGCCAGCAGTTTATGGGGGACTAGCGGCACAGATACGCAGTATTTT	CASSLWGTSGTDTQYF
NA	TRBD1	TRBJ1-5	TRBV2	TGTGCCATAAGCGGGGACAGGGATGGGCAGCCCCAGCATTTT	CAISGDRDGQPQHF
NA	TRBD1	TRBJ2-7	TRBV7-9	TGTGCCAGCAGCTTAGGTGGGGGACAGAGCTCCTACGAGCAGTACTTC	CASSLGGGQSSYEQYF
NA	TRBD1	TRBJ2-5	TRBV19	TGTGCCACCTCGGGACAGCAAGAGACCCAGTACTTC	CATSGQQETQYF
NA	NA	TRBJ2-7	TRBV5-5	TGTGCCAGCAGCTTGGGGGGAACCAAGTTCTACGAGCAGTACTTC	CASSLGGTKFYEQYF
NA	TRBD2	TRBJ2-7	TRBV4-1	TGCGCCAGCAGCCAAGACTCGGCGGGAGGTTACTACGAGCAGTACTTC	CASSQDSAGGYYEQYF
NA	TRBD2	TRBJ2-1	TRBV2	TGTGCCAGCATGCTAACGGGGGGCTCCTACAATGAGCAGTTCTTC	CASMLTGGSYNEQFF
NA	TRBD1	TRBJ1-1	TRBV27	TGTGCCAGCAGTTCGACACAGGGGTTTGAAGTTTTCTTT	CASSSTQGFEVFF
NA	NA	TRBJ2-1	TRBV7-9	TGTGCCAGCAGCTTAGCGGGCCGCCCCAATGAGCAGTTCTTC	CASSLAGRPNEQFF
NA	TRBD2	TRBJ2-3	TRBV5-1	TGCGCCAGCAGCTTGAAGGGACTAGCGGGAAGCACAGATACGCAGTATTTT	CASSLKGLAGSTDTQYF
NA	NA	TRBJ2-7	TRBV6-1	TGTGCCAGCAGAGAGACAGGGACTTACTACGAGCAGTACTTC	CASRETGTYYEQYF
few	TRBD1	TRBJ2-4	TRBV5-1	TGCGCCAGCAGCTTGGGGGACAGAGAACAGTACTTC	CASSLGDREQYF
NA	NA	TRBJ1-1	TRBV4-1	TGCGCCAGCAGCCGTGGAGGCGGGGGCCCCGAAGCTTTCTTT	CASSRGGGGPEAFF
NA	NA	TRBJ2-3	TRBV7-9	TGTGCCAGCAGCTTAGCGATCAGGATCACAGATACGCAGTATTTT	CASSLAIRITDTQYF
NA	NA	TRBJ2-7	TRBV27	TGTGCCAGCGGACCACCAGGCGGAAATACCTACGAGCAGTACTTC	CASGPPGGNTYEQYF
NA	NA	TRBJ2-7	TRBV7-1	TGTGCCAGCAGTATGGGGAACGAGCAGTACTTC	CASSMGNEQYF
NA	NA	TRBJ2-7	TRBV11-2	TGTGCCAGCAGCTTAGAGTTCGGAGAGCAGTACTTC	CASSLEFGEQYF
NA	TRBD2	TRBJ2-3	TRBV7-9	TGTGCCAGCAGCGACGTTAGCGGGAGCACAGATACGCAGTATTTT	CASSDVSGSTDTQYF
NA	NA	TRBJ2-7	TRBV5-6	TGTGCCACCAGAAGTGGGGGCCTCTACGAGCAGTACTTC	CATRSGGLYEQYF
NA	NA	TRBJ2-2	TRBV11-2	TGTGCCAGCAAACTGGCGGGGGCGCGGGAGCTGTTTTTT	CASKLAGARELFF
NA	NA	TRBJ2-1	TRBV7-6	TGTGCCAGCAGCTCTCAGGATTCCTACAATGAGCAGTTCTTC	CASSSQDSYNEQFF
NA	NA	TRBJ2-1	TRBV21-1	TGTGCCAGCAGCAAAGTCGGGGGAGGGTACAATGAGCAGTTCTTC	CASSKVGGGYNEQFF
NA	NA	TRBJ2-7	TRBV7-8	TGTGCCAGCAGCTTAGGACCGGTCCTTGACGAGCAGTACTTC	CASSLGPVLDEQYF
NA	TRBD2	TRBJ2-1	TRBV2	TGTGCCAGCCGAGCGAGCGGGGGCTACAATGAGCAGTTCTTC	CASRASGGYNEQFF
NA	TRBD1	TRBJ2-7	TRBV18	TGTGCCAGCTCACAGGGGGACAGGGCTTCCTACGAGCAGTACTTC	CASSQGDRASYEQYF
NA	TRBD1	TRBJ2-7	TRBV7-9	TGTGCCATCTTGGGGACAGAAACGGTGGCCTCCTACGAGCAGTACTTC	CAILGTETVASYEQYF